These 22 T cell receptor beta chains were all obtained from the same sample, sequenced in a study of cytomegalovirus exposure and HLA in healthy donors. The primer mix had 60 Vbeta and 13 Jbeta primers. Method: immunoSEQ multiplex PCR; TCRdb's copy keeps in-frame clones and lacks some. Of about 140,000 clones listed, about four fifths are singletons. The material sequenced was PBMCs. The receptor source for this set is a male donor in good health and CMV-seropositive.

The chain is built from TRBV7-9 and TRBJ1-4, with 9 bases that match TRBD1. Germline-derived CDR1 and CDR2 are SEHNR and FQNEAQ (reference sequence). V shed 4 bases, J shed 7 bases, and the junction held 4 bases outside the gene matches. The CDR3 spans 14 residues. The CDR3 reads CASSSGTGFEKLFF. DNA of the CDR3: TGTGCCAGCAGCTCCGGGACAGGGTTTGAAAAACTGTTTTTT.

V usage is TRBV2 and J usage is TRBJ1-5; D gene ambiguous. The length of the CDR3 is 15 residues. The V and J ends lost 1 base and 4 bases respectively, with 11 bases between them. In germline, CDR1 is SNHLY, CDR2 FYNNEI. The DNA for the CDR3 is TGTGCCAGCAGTGAAGGGCAGGTCCTTAATCAGCCCCAGCATTTT. It yields the protein CASSEGQVLNQPQHF.

The gene calls are TRBV9 and TRBJ2-6; D perhaps matches TRBD2 (5 bases). The CDR3 totals 16 residues. V lost 4 bases, J lost 13 bases, and 24 bases lay in between. Germline V lookup: CDR1 SGDLS, CDR2 YYNGEE. DNA of the CDR3: TGTGCCAGCAGCCCACCATACGCGGGTTCGGTTGGGGTCCTGACTTTC. Encoded protein: CASSPPYAGSVGVLTF.

The chain recombines TRBV11-3 with TRBJ2-7; D might be TRBD1 (6 bases). V was cut by 5 bases and J by 1 base, with 12 bases left in between. This CDR3 has 14 amino acids. Germline CDR1 and CDR2: SGHNT and YENEEA. DNA of the CDR3: TGTGCCAGCAGCCCGGGACACCAGTCCTACGAGCAGTACTTC. This codes for CASSPGHQSYEQYF.

CDR3 sequence reads: CASGRGQGPYQETQYF. For the CDR3, the DNA is TGTGCTAGTGGTCGCGGACAGGGTCCGTACCAAGAGACCCAGTACTTC. The rearrangement uses TRBV12-5 and TRBJ2-5; TRBD1 agrees at 8 bases. V lost 5 bases to trimming and J lost 0 bases; unmatched junction nucleotides: 8. CDR1 and CDR2 (germline): LGHNT, FRNRAP. The CDR3 totals 16 residues.

This chain uses TRBV18 with TRBJ2-7; 8 bases are a match to TRBD1. Per the germline V gene, CDR1 is KGHSH and CDR2 is LQKENI. V lost 5 bases, J lost 4 bases, and 10 bases stayed unmatched. The CDR3 is 15 residues long. The CDR3 here is CASSMHRGVGYEQYF. In nucleotides, the CDR3 is TGTGCCAGCTCAATGCACAGGGGGGTTGGGTACGAGCAGTACTTC.

The J gene is TRBJ1-2, the V gene TRBV28; TRBD1 aligns across 10 bases. V was clipped by 4 bases and J by 3 bases; unmatched bases: 8. Looked up from germline, CDR1 is MDHEN and CDR2 is SYDVKM. The CDR3 spans 16 residues. CDR3 sequence: CASSYRPGTGDYGYTF. The CDR3 DNA sequence: TGTGCCAGCAGTTACCGTCCCGGGACAGGGGACTATGGCTACACCTTC.

This sequence joins TRBV7-3 and TRBJ1-1; possibly TRBD1 for D (5 bases). The V end was cut by 4 bases, the J end by 5 bases, with 11 bases between. Germline V gene lookup returns CDR1 SGHTA and CDR2 FQGTGA. CDR3 length: 13 amino acids. CDR3 residues: CASSSERGTEAFF. The CDR3 DNA reads TGTGCCAGCAGCTCAGAAAGGGGTACTGAAGCTTTCTTT.

The CDR3 DNA reads TGTGCCAGCAGCTTTTCAACCGGGACAGAGAACACAGATACGCAGTATTTT. This encodes CASSFSTGTENTDTQYF. The chain joins TRBV13 to TRBJ2-3, with 7 bases lining up with TRBD1. The germline gives CDR1 PRHDT, CDR2 FYEKMQ (reference sequence). The CDR3 spans 17 residues. The V and J ends lost 3 bases and 2 bases, in that order; junction bases with no gene match: 11.

This sequence joins TRBV7-2 and TRBJ2-1; D gene uncertain. Germline values: CDR1 SGHTA, CDR2 FQGNSA. This CDR3 has 14 amino acids. The V end was cut by 3 bases, the J end by 4 bases, with 10 bases between. CDR3 loop: CASSFRINYNEQFF. The CDR3 DNA reads TGTGCCAGCAGCTTCAGGATAAATTACAATGAGCAGTTCTTC.

Here the CDR3 DNA reads TGTGCCAGCAGCTCGGGGACAGCCTCCTACGAGCAGTACTTC. Amino acid sequence: CASSSGTASYEQYF. The gene calls are TRBV13 and TRBJ2-7; TRBD1 agrees at 7 bases. There are 14 residues in the CDR3. Trimming took 4 bases from V and 0 from J; bases not matched to a gene: 3. Germline V CDR1 and CDR2: PRHDT, FYEKMQ (reference sequence).

The chain carries TRBV4-2 and TRBJ1-2; D is undetermined. V was clipped by 0 bases and J by 2 bases, with 19 bases between them. This CDR3 contains 18 residues. Germline V gene lookup returns CDR1 LGHNA and CDR2 YNFKEQ. The CDR3 protein is CASSQEIFGPFRNYGYTF. The CDR3 coding sequence is TGTGCCAGCAGCCAAGAAATTTTTGGCCCATTCCGAAACTATGGCTACACCTTC.

The chain employs TRBV18 and TRBJ1-4; 7 bases map to TRBD1. Unmatched junction bases numbered 2, after V lost 3 bases and J lost 4 bases. Germline V gene data show CDR1 as KGHSH and CDR2 as LQKENI. The CDR3 extends over 14 amino acids. This CDR3 is CASSPGQFNEKLFF. CDR3 nucleotides: TGTGCCAGCTCACCGGGACAGTTTAATGAAAAACTGTTTTTT. Supplemented by reference TRBV18 and TRBJ1-4, the full variable domain reads NAGVMQNPRHLVRRRGQEARLRCSPMKGHSHVYWYRQLPEEGLKFMVYLQKENIIDESGMPKERFSAEFPKEGPSILRIQQVVRGDSAAYFCASSPGQFNEKLFFGSGTQLSVL.

This clone was observed once. The chain employs TRBV5-1 and TRBJ2-1; D remains unclear. The CDR3 totals 16 residues. The V gene's germline CDR1 is SGHRS and CDR2 YFSETQ. V was trimmed by 2 bases and J by 5 bases, leaving 17 bases between them. The chain's CDR3 is CASSFPDLLAHNEQFF. DNA of the CDR3: TGCGCCAGCAGCTTCCCCGACTTGTTGGCCCACAATGAGCAGTTCTTC.

A few counts support this clone. This chain uses TRBV9 with TRBJ2-2; 7 positions agree with TRBD1. V lost 3 bases and J lost 2; bases outside the gene matches: 4. This CDR3 is 15 amino acids long. Germline lookup yields CDR1 SGDLS and CDR2 YYNGEE. CDR3 sequence reads: CASSEGTDNTGELFF. In DNA, the CDR3 is TGTGCCAGCAGCGAAGGGACAGATAACACCGGGGAGCTGTTTTTT.

The sample holds one count of this clone. The chain recombines TRBV6-5 with TRBJ2-3, with D perhaps matching TRBD1 (6 bases). The germline gives CDR1 MNHEY, CDR2 SVGAGI. The CDR3 runs to 16 residues. Trimming shortened V by 0 bases and J by 0 bases, and 10 bases separated the two germline ends. The CDR3 DNA follows: TGTGCCAGCAGTTACTCGCAGGGGTCTAGCACAGATACGCAGTATTTT. It encodes CASSYSQGSSTDTQYF.

This clone was observed a few times. The chain uses TRBV6-1 and TRBJ2-1; D possibly corresponds to TRBD2 (6 bases). This CDR3 has 15 residues. Trimming stripped 2 bases from V and 5 bases from J, with 13 bases between. Germline CDR1 reads MNHNS; CDR2 reads SASEGT. CDR3 DNA: TGTGCCAGCAGTGAACTACCGGGAGAAAACAATGAGCAGTTCTTC. It encodes CASSELPGENNEQFF.

CDR3: CASSLGRGNTEAFF. CDR3 in DNA: TGTGCCAGCAGCTTAGGCAGGGGCAACACTGAAGCTTTCTTT. This chain connects TRBV7-2 to TRBJ1-1; D is possibly TRBD1 (6 bases). V was cut by 1 base and J by 2 bases, with 8 bases left in between. CDR1 is SGHTA and CDR2 is FQGNSA in the germline V gene. This CDR3 contains 14 residues.

The V gene is TRBV14, the J gene TRBJ2-1, with D maybe TRBD1 (5 bases). CDR1 is SGHDN, CDR2 FVKESK, per germline. This CDR3 is 17 amino acids long. Trimming took off 0 bases at V and 4 bases at J, with 16 bases between the two ends. CDR3 loop: CASSQDPGRARYNEQFF. CDR3 DNA: TGTGCCAGCAGCCAAGATCCGGGCAGGGCCCGTTACAATGAGCAGTTCTTC.

The chain recombines TRBV27 with TRBJ2-7; possibly TRBD1 for D (6 bases). The germline V gene encodes CDR1 MNHEY and CDR2 SMNVEV (reference sequence). V was shortened by 4 bases and J by 6 bases, with 13 bases between the two germline ends. The CDR3 loop spans 13 amino acids. CDR3 in DNA: TGTGCCAGCAGTTCGGGTCAGGGGTTCGAGCAGTACTTC. Amino acids: CASSSGQGFEQYF.

V is TRBV30 and J is TRBJ2-7; 8 bases fit TRBD2. V lost 0 bases, J lost 3 bases, and 4 bases stayed unmatched. The CDR3 extends over 14 amino acids. CDR1 and CDR2 from the germline V gene are GTSNPN and SVGIG (reference sequence). The CDR3 DNA sequence: TGTGCCTGGAGTGTCGGGACTAGTGGCTACGAGCAGTACTTC. It is translated as CAWSVGTSGYEQYF.

This rearrangement joins TRBV10-3 to TRBJ2-6, with D possibly being TRBD1 (5 bases). The CDR3 contains 16 residues. CDR1 is ENHRY, CDR2 SYGVKD, per germline. V shed 4 bases and J shed 2 bases, with 12 bases lying between them. CDR3 in DNA: TGTGCCATCAGTGGGTTGCGGACAACTGGGGCCAACGTCCTGACTTTC. It specifies CAISGLRTTGANVLTF.